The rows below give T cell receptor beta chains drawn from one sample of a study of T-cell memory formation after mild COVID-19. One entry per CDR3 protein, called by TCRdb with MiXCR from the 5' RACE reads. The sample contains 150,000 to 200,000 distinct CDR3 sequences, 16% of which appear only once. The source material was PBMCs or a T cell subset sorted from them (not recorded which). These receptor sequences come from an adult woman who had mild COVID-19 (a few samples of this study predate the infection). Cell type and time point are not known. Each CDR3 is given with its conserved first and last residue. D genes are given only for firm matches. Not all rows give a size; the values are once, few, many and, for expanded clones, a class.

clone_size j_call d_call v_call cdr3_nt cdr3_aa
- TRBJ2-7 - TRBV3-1 TGTGCCAGCAGCCAAGGGACCCTCACCTACGAGCAGTACTTC CASSQGTLTYEQYF
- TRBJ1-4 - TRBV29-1 TGCAGCGTTCAACAGAATAATGAAAAACTGTTTTTT CSVQQNNEKLFF
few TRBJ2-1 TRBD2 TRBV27 TGTGCCAGCACCCGGCTCGGGACTAGCGGTTGGAATGAGCAGTTCTTC CASTRLGTSGWNEQFF
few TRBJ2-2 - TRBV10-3 TGTGCCATCAGTGAGAACCCGGGGATCGGGGAGCTGTTTTTT CAISENPGIGELFF
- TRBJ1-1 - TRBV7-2 TGTGCCAGCAGCTATTATGGACAGAACACTGAAGCTTTCTTT CASSYYGQNTEAFF
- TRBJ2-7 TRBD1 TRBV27 TGTGCCAGCAGTTCCCTCACCGGGACAGGTTATACGAGGCAGTACTTC CASSSLTGTGYTRQYF
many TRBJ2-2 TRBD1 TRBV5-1 TGCGCCAGCAGCCTGGGACAGGGGGCGAACACCGGGGAGCTGTTTTTT CASSLGQGANTGELFF
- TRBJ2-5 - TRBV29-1 TGCAGCGTTGAGCCGACAGAAGAGACCCAGTACTTC CSVEPTEETQYF
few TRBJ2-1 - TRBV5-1 TGCGCCAGCAGCCCCCCGGCGTCTAGCTCCTACAATGAGCAGTTCTTC CASSPPASSSYNEQFF
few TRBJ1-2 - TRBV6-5 TGTGCCAGCAGAATAAAACTCCGGGGGGCCGGTGGCTACACCTTC CASRIKLRGAGGYTF
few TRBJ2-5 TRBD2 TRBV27 TGTGCCAGCAGTTTAATGGCTAGCGGTACTGGGGAGACCCAGTACTTC CASSLMASGTGETQYF
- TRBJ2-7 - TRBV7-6 TGTGCCAGCACCCCAGGGACGGCCACCTACGAGCAGTACTTC CASTPGTATYEQYF
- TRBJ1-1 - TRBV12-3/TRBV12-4 TGTGCCAGCAGCGCGGACACAGGGATCACTGAAGCTTTCTTT CASSADTGITEAFF
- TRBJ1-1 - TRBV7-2 TGTGCCAGTGCGGGGGGCCGTACCACTGAAGCTTTCTTT CASAGGRTTEAFF
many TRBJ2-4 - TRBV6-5 TGTGCCAGCAGCTCCCCGGGGCAGGGGATAAACATTCAGTACTTC CASSSPGQGINIQYF
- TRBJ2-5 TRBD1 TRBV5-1 TGCGCCAGCAGCTCCGGACAGGGCTTCAGGCCGGACCAGTACTTC CASSSGQGFRPDQYF
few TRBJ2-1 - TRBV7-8 TGTGCCAGCAGCTTCGTCAATGAGCAGTTCTTC CASSFVNEQFF
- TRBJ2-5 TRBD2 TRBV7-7 TGTGCTAGCAGCTCCCTAGCGGGAGTTAAAGAGACCCAGTACTTC CASSSLAGVKETQYF
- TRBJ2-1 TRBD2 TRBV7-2 TGTGCCAGCAGCACGGGGCGGGAGAGTGGGAATGAGCAGTTCTTC CASSTGRESGNEQFF
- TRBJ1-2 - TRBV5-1 TGCGCCAGCAGCTTGGTAGGCGCCGGCGAGGTAGGCTACACCTTC CASSLVGAGEVGYTF
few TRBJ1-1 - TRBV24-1 TGTGCCACCGAAGACGGGGGACTGAACACTGAAGCTTTCTTT CATEDGGLNTEAFF
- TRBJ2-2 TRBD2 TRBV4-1 TGCGCCAGCAGCCAGGTACAGCGGGGGAAGAACACCGGGGAGCTGTTTTTT CASSQVQRGKNTGELFF
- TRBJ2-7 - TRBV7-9 TGTGCCAGCAGCTGGGGACCCGCGCCCTACGAGCAGTACTTC CASSWGPAPYEQYF
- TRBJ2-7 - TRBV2 TGTGCCAGCAGTGAAGGCCGGCCCTCCTACGAGCAGTACTTC CASSEGRPSYEQYF
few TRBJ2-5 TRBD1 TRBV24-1 TGTGCCACCAGTGATCCCAATCGACAGGGACGAATGGAGACCCAGTACTTC CATSDPNRQGRMETQYF
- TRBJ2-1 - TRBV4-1 TGCGCCAGCAGCCAAGAGGCGGAAGCGAGTACCTACAATGAGCAGTTCTTC CASSQEAEASTYNEQFF
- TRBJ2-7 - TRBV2 TGTGCCAGCAGTGAAGGACGGCCTAAGCACGAGCAGTACTTC CASSEGRPKHEQYF
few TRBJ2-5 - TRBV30 TGTGCCTGGAGGAAAAAGGGACTCCAACGGGAGACCCAGTACTTC CAWRKKGLQRETQYF
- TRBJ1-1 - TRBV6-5 TGTGCCAGCAGGGCGGGATGGTCGAACACTGAAGCTTTCTTT CASRAGWSNTEAFF
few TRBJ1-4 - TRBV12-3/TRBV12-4 TGTGCCAGCAGTTCCGTTTCTGAAAAACTGTTTTTT CASSSVSEKLFF
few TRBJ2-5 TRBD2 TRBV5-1 TGCGCCAGCAGCTCCCTAGCGGGGCTCCAAGAGACCCAGTACTTC CASSSLAGLQETQYF
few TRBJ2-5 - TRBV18 TGTGCCAGCTCACCACCGCGGAAGGGGGGAGAGACCCAGTACTTC CASSPPRKGGETQYF
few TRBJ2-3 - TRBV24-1 TGTGCCACCAGGGACAAAGTGGGCACAGATACGCAGTATTTT CATRDKVGTDTQYF
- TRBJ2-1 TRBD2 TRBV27 TGTGCCAGCAGACTACTAGCGGGAGGGCATTACAATGAGCAGTTCTTC CASRLLAGGHYNEQFF
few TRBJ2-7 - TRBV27 TGTGCCAGCAGTTTCCAAGGATACTCCTACGAGCAGTACTTC CASSFQGYSYEQYF
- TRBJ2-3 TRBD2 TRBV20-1 TGCAGTGCTAGAGGCCCGACTAGCGGGAGCACAGATACGCAGTATTTT CSARGPTSGSTDTQYF
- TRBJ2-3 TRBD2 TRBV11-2 TGTGCCAGCAGCTTCGGTACTAGCGCCCCAGCGCAGTATTTT CASSFGTSAPAQYF
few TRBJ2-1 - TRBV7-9 TGTGCCAGCAGCAGGGGTCAAGAAAATGAGCAGTTCTTC CASSRGQENEQFF
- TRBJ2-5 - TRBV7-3 TGTGCCAGCAGCAACCCAGAGTTCCAAGAGACCCAGTACTTC CASSNPEFQETQYF
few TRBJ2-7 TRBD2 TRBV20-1 TGCAGTGCTAGAGATGCGCGCGGGAGCTCCTACGAGCAGTACTTC CSARDARGSSYEQYF
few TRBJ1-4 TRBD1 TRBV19 TGTGCCACCCATTACCCGGGACAGGGAGATGGCCTCACTAATGAAAAACTGTTTTTT CATHYPGQGDGLTNEKLFF
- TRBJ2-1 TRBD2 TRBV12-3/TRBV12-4 TGTGGCAGCAGGCTAGGGACTAGCGGGAGCTCCTACAATGAGCAGTTCTTC CGSRLGTSGSSYNEQFF
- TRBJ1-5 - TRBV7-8 TGTGCCAGCAGCCGGGAAAGGGTGGGCAATCAGCCCCAGCATTTT CASSRERVGNQPQHF
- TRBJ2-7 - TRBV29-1 TGCAGCGTTGTAATCCCGGGGAAGGGCGAGCAGTACTTC CSVVIPGKGEQYF
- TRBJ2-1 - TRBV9 TGTGCCAGCAGCGCCTCTCTCTCCTACAATGAGCAGTTCTTC CASSASLSYNEQFF
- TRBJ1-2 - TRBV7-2 TGTGCCAGCAGCTCCCCGTCGGGGGGTAGCTATGGCTACACCTTC CASSSPSGGSYGYTF
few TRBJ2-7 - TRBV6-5 TGTGCCAGCAGATGGGCAGGGAACCACGAGCAGTACTTC CASRWAGNHEQYF
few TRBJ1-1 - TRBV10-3 TGTGCCATCAGTGACAGGTCGTTGAACACTGAAGCTTTCTTT CAISDRSLNTEAFF
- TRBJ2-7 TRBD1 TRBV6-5 TGTGCCAGCAGCGACAGGGGGATAGGTTCCTACGAGCAGTACTTC CASSDRGIGSYEQYF
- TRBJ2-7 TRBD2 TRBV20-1 TGCAGTGCACCACTAGCGGGAGGTACCTACGAGCAGTACTTC CSAPLAGGTYEQYF
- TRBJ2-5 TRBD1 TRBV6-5 TGTGCCAGCAGCGAGGGACAGCCTCGGGGAGAGACCCAGTACTTC CASSEGQPRGETQYF